The 8 T cell receptor beta chains below come from one sample, sequenced in a study of PD-1 blockade in classical Hodgkin lymphoma (dated by TCRdb to about 2020). Per the publication, the time point label means: cycle 2 day 1 (C2D1) of nivolumab. Every trial patient had relapsed following autologous stem cell transplantation, and prior brentuximab vedotin exposure was what differed among cohorts A, B and C. Libraries were prepared through the immunoSEQ multiplex PCR assay. TCRdb stores this immuneACCESS table with in-frame sequences only. Part of the clones is absent; in the studies checked, under half of the shortfall reflects unresolved V genes, and no reason is known for the rest. The sample table shows around 150,000 clones, and just under 80% are seen once. The ten largest clones add up to 9.2% of the sample. This specimen was peripheral blood mononuclear cells (PBMCs), taken before the second cycle of nivolumab. These receptors were taken from a human donor with classical Hodgkin lymphoma.

The chain joins TRBV11-2 to TRBJ2-7; D is unclear. CDR3 length: 13 amino acids. CDR1 SGHAT and CDR2 FQNNGV come from the germline V gene. Trimming pared 3 bases from V and 4 bases from J, leaving 10 bases between. The CDR3 region is CASSLAILYEQYF. CDR3 DNA sequence: TGTGCCAGCAGCTTGGCAATTTTGTACGAGCAGTACTTC.

In its sample, this clone was seen a few times. The chain combines TRBV6-6 with TRBJ1-5, with a tentative D call TRBD1 (5 bases). CDR1 MNHNY and CDR2 SVGAGI come from the germline V gene (reference sequence). Trimming cost V 6 bases and J 4 bases, with 10 bases left between them. The CDR3 loop spans 13 amino acids. CDR3 amino acids: CASRNGGNQPQHF. Here the CDR3 DNA reads TGTGCCAGCAGGAACGGGGGGAATCAGCCCCAGCATTTT.

This clone was recorded once. This chain joins TRBV7-3 and TRBJ2-1; no clear D. This CDR3 has 15 residues. The V end lost 3 bases, the J end lost 10 bases, and 19 bases lay between the germline ends. The germline CDR1 and CDR2 sequences are SGHTA and FQGTGA. CDR3 amino acids: CASSFSRTSSGEQFF. CDR3 bases: TGTGCCAGCAGCTTCTCCCGAACAAGTAGTGGGGAGCAGTTCTTC.

This clone came up a few times. The rearrangement links TRBV29-1 to TRBJ1-1, with 10 bases lining up with TRBD1. The germline CDR1 and CDR2 sequences are SQVTM and ANQGSEA. This CDR3 is 12 amino acids long. With 4 bases clipped from V and 11 bases from J, the junction kept 7 bases outside the gene matches. The CDR3 DNA reads as TGCAGCGTTGGGGGACAGGGGCTGTCGGCTTTCTTT. Its translation is CSVGGQGLSAFF.

The V call is TRBV5-4, the J call TRBJ2-5; 12 bases are shared with TRBD2. This CDR3 spans 18 amino acids. Trimming took 0 bases from V and 5 from J; bases not matched to a gene: 11. CDR1 SGHNT and CDR2 YYREEE come from the germline V gene (reference sequence). The CDR3 sequence is CASSLVWASGGAGETQYF. The CDR3 bases are TGTGCCAGCAGCTTGGTTTGGGCTAGCGGGGGGGCTGGGGAGACCCAGTACTTC.

This chain uses TRBV30 with TRBJ1-1, with 8 bases fitting TRBD1. The CDR3 sequence is 15 residues long. The J segment lost 4 bases and the V segment lost 2 bases, leaving 9 bases of the junction unmatched. CDR1 and CDR2 from the germline V gene are GTSNPN and SVGIG (reference sequence). The CDR3 spells CAWSLSGGSGTEAFF. The CDR3 DNA reads as TGTGCCTGGAGTCTTTCAGGGGGCTCGGGCACTGAAGCTTTCTTT.

The genes are TRBV19 and TRBJ1-2, with D perhaps matching TRBD1 (5 bases). V was pared by 6 bases and J by 0 bases, with 14 bases between. The CDR3 is 15 residues long. CDR1 and CDR2 (germline): LNHDA, SQIVND (reference sequence). The CDR3 loop reads CASREGTITNYGYTF. As DNA, the CDR3 is TGTGCCAGTAGGGAAGGGACGATTACTAACTATGGCTACACCTTC.

V is TRBV4-1 and J is TRBJ2-2, with TRBD2 matching 10 bases. CDR3 length: 16 amino acids. J was trimmed by 1 base and V by 2 bases; bases with no gene match: 1. Germline lookup yields CDR1 MGHRA and CDR2 YSYEKL. Written as DNA, the CDR3 is TGCGCCAGCAGCCAAAGGACTAGCGGGAACACCGGGGAGCTGTTTTTT. Encoded protein: CASSQRTSGNTGELFF.